A selection of T cell receptor beta chains follows, all from one sample in a study of cytomegalovirus exposure and HLA in healthy donors. Using immunoSEQ multiplex PCR, the repertoire was profiled, and TCRdb retains in-frame clones only, with some absent. The top ten clones hold around 2% of a sample with about 170,000 clones, roughly four fifths of them seen once. The sample consisted of PBMCs. These receptor sequences come from a young woman in good health and CMV-seropositive. CDR3s include the opening cysteine and the closing phenylalanine or tryptophan. The order of the fields is D gene, J gene, clone size, V gene, CDR3 DNA, CDR3 protein. A D gene is named only where the DNA matches it firmly. Rows give clone size only sometimes, using once, few, many, or a class for an expanded clone.

D gene: TRBD2
J gene: TRBJ2-7
clone size: .
V gene: TRBV19
CDR3 DNA: TGTGCCAGTAGTATAGGGACTAGCAGACCCTACGAGCAGTACTTC
CDR3 protein: CASSIGTSRPYEQYF

D gene: TRBD2
J gene: TRBJ2-1
clone size: .
V gene: TRBV5-1
CDR3 DNA: TGCGCCAGCAGCTTCCTATCCGCGGGAGCGGGGAATGAGCAGTTCTTC
CDR3 protein: CASSFLSAGAGNEQFF

D gene: .
J gene: TRBJ2-1
clone size: .
V gene: TRBV6-7
CDR3 DNA: TGTGCCAGCAGTTACTCGGGGCTAGCGAGCAATGAGCAGTTCTTC
CDR3 protein: CASSYSGLASNEQFF

D gene: .
J gene: TRBJ2-5
clone size: .
V gene: TRBV5-4
CDR3 DNA: TGTGCCAGCAGCTTGAAAACGAGGGAAGGGACCCAGTACTTC
CDR3 protein: CASSLKTREGTQYF

D gene: .
J gene: TRBJ2-7
clone size: few
V gene: TRBV25-1
CDR3 DNA: TGTGCCAGCAGTGGACTCTACGAGCAGTACTTC
CDR3 protein: CASSGLYEQYF

D gene: .
J gene: TRBJ1-5
clone size: .
V gene: TRBV9
CDR3 DNA: TGTGCCAGCAGCGTAGTCGGGAGTCTCTCTGAGCCCCAGCATTTT
CDR3 protein: CASSVVGSLSEPQHF

D gene: TRBD1
J gene: TRBJ1-6
clone size: .
V gene: TRBV18
CDR3 DNA: TGTGCCAGCTCACCTACAGGGGCCAGGAATTCACCCCTCCACTTT
CDR3 protein: CASSPTGARNSPLHF

D gene: .
J gene: TRBJ1-1
clone size: once
V gene: TRBV5-5
CDR3 DNA: TGTGCCAGCAGCTCCCCGGGGAGGCACACTGAAGCTTTCTTT
CDR3 protein: CASSSPGRHTEAFF

D gene: .
J gene: TRBJ1-5
clone size: .
V gene: TRBV10-1
CDR3 DNA: TGCGCCAGCAGTCAAAACGAGGAGCCCCAGCATTTT
CDR3 protein: CASSQNEEPQHF

D gene: .
J gene: TRBJ1-2
clone size: .
V gene: TRBV6-5
CDR3 DNA: TGTGCCAGCAGTTACTTGGGGGGTGCTTCGTCCTATGGCTACACCTTC
CDR3 protein: CASSYLGGASSYGYTF

D gene: .
J gene: TRBJ2-7
clone size: .
V gene: TRBV27
CDR3 DNA: TGTGCCAGCAGCCCCGTTCTCTTCTCCTACGAGCAGTACTTC
CDR3 protein: CASSPVLFSYEQYF

D gene: TRBD2
J gene: TRBJ2-3
clone size: .
V gene: TRBV7-2
CDR3 DNA: TGTGCCAGCAGCTCGGGACTAGCGAATCGACCAGATACGCAGTATTTT
CDR3 protein: CASSSGLANRPDTQYF

D gene: .
J gene: TRBJ1-2
clone size: .
V gene: TRBV4-3
CDR3 DNA: TGCGCCAGCAGTCACCGAGGAGCCAACTATGGCTACACCTTC
CDR3 protein: CASSHRGANYGYTF

D gene: TRBD2
J gene: TRBJ2-1
clone size: .
V gene: TRBV7-2
CDR3 DNA: TGTGCCAGCAGTTTTAGTAGCGGGAGGGTATACAATGAGCAGTTCTTC
CDR3 protein: CASSFSSGRVYNEQFF

D gene: .
J gene: TRBJ1-1
clone size: .
V gene: TRBV7-9
CDR3 DNA: TGTGCCAGCAGCTTACAGGGTAACACTGAAGCTTTCTTT
CDR3 protein: CASSLQGNTEAFF

D gene: TRBD1
J gene: TRBJ1-5
clone size: .
V gene: TRBV19
CDR3 DNA: TGTGCCAGTAGTCCGCGGACAGGGGGTATAAGCAATCAGCCCCAGCATTTT
CDR3 protein: CASSPRTGGISNQPQHF

D gene: .
J gene: TRBJ1-4
clone size: .
V gene: TRBV5-1
CDR3 DNA: TGCGCCACCTGTCAGGGTGTAGTAGGTGGAAATGAAAAACTGTTTTTT
CDR3 protein: CATCQGVVGGNEKLFF

D gene: .
J gene: TRBJ1-1
clone size: .
V gene: TRBV2
CDR3 DNA: TGTGCCAGCGATATACAGGGGAACACTGAAGCTTTCTTT
CDR3 protein: CASDIQGNTEAFF

D gene: .
J gene: TRBJ2-7
clone size: once
V gene: TRBV5-1
CDR3 DNA: TGCGCCAGCAGCCAGAGACAGGGACTTCGCCACGAGCAGTACTTC
CDR3 protein: CASSQRQGLRHEQYF

D gene: .
J gene: TRBJ1-2
clone size: .
V gene: TRBV29-1
CDR3 DNA: TGCAGCGTTGAAATGCTATCAGGGAGGGTCAGTGGCTACACCTTC
CDR3 protein: CSVEMLSGRVSGYTF